A selection of T cell receptor beta chains follows, all from one sample in a study of T cells in Graves' hyperthyroidism and ophthalmopathy. TCRdb processed the multiplex PCR reads anew with MiXCR; each CDR3 protein has one entry. This table has approximately 600,000 distinct CDR3 sequences, 20% to 25% appearing once. Material: blood. The receptors shown here come from a man in his thirties or forties with Graves' ophthalmopathy. Each CDR3 is given with its conserved first and last residue. A D gene is named only where the DNA matches it firmly. The size field is filled for only some rows; it gives once, few, many or a size class.

j_call | cdr3_length | clone_size | d_call | v_call | cdr3_nt | cdr3_aa
TRBJ2-2 | 13 | many | - | TRBV4-2 | TGTGCCAGCAGCCAAGTTGGTACTTGGGAGCTGTTTTTT | CASSQVGTWELFF
TRBJ2-5 | 10 | many | - | TRBV2 | TGTGCCAGCAGTGAAGCTTTCCAGTACTTC | CASSEAFQYF
TRBJ1-4 | 15 | - | - | TRBV2 | TGTGCCAGCAAGAGATCAGTGGCAACTAATGAAAAACTGTTTTTT | CASKRSVATNEKLFF
TRBJ2-5 | 14 | - | - | TRBV7-6 | TGTGCCAGCAGCCCCCCGGGGGCACAAGAGACCCAGTACTTC | CASSPPGAQETQYF
TRBJ2-7 | 16 | - | - | TRBV5-8 | TGTGCCAGCAGCTTGGAGGGGCAGGGCGGCTCCTACGAGCAGTACTTC | CASSLEGQGGSYEQYF
TRBJ2-6 | 17 | - | - | TRBV28 | TGTGCCAGCAAATATCGTGGCCTCCTCTCTGGGGCCAACGTCCTGACTTTC | CASKYRGLLSGANVLTF
TRBJ1-5 | 13 | few | - | TRBV30 | TGTGCCTGGAGCCTAAAGATCGATCAGCCCCAGCATTTT | CAWSLKIDQPQHF
TRBJ1-5 | 13 | many | - | TRBV3-1 | TGTGCCAGCAGCCAAGTCTACGGGGAGCCCCAGCATTTT | CASSQVYGEPQHF
TRBJ1-1 | 13 | few | TRBD1 | TRBV5-6 | TGTGCCAGCAGCCTCCAGGGGGCCCCTGAAGCTTTCTTT | CASSLQGAPEAFF
TRBJ2-7 | 18 | many | TRBD2 | TRBV6-1 | TGTGCCAGCACCCGGACGTCCCCGGGGACTAGCGGCACCTACGAGCAGTACTTC | CASTRTSPGTSGTYEQYF
TRBJ1-5 | 16 | - | TRBD1 | TRBV28 | TGTGCCAGCACCCAAGTGGGGACAGCATTAAATCAGCCCCAGCATTTT | CASTQVGTALNQPQHF
TRBJ2-1 | 14 | - | TRBD1 | TRBV6-2/TRBV6-3 | TGTGCCACCCAGGGGGTAAGCTCCTACAATGAGCAGTTCTTC | CATQGVSSYNEQFF
TRBJ1-1 | 16 | - | - | TRBV5-1 | TGCGCCAGCAGCTTGTCTATGCAGGTTGGGAACACTGAAGCTTTCTTT | CASSLSMQVGNTEAFF
TRBJ2-1 | 15 | - | TRBD2 | TRBV19 | TGTGCCAGTAGTATGGTCGCTAGCGGTCACAATGAGCAGTTCTTC | CASSMVASGHNEQFF
TRBJ1-5 | 17 | - | TRBD1 | TRBV6-2/TRBV6-3 | TGTGCCAGCAGTTACCTCCGGGACAGTCCTCACGGGGGGCCCCAGCATTTT | CASSYLRDSPHGGPQHF
TRBJ2-7 | 14 | - | TRBD2 | TRBV6-1 | TGTGCCAGCAGTGAATTGGGACTAGCGGGCGAGCAGTACTTC | CASSELGLAGEQYF
TRBJ1-2 | 14 | - | - | TRBV27 | TGTGCCAGCAGTTCTGACGGAGCTAACTATGGCTACACCTTC | CASSSDGANYGYTF
TRBJ2-7 | 14 | few | - | TRBV12-3/TRBV12-4 | TGTGCCAGCACCCATAGTAGGCCCCCCTACGAGCAGTACTTC | CASTHSRPPYEQYF
TRBJ2-3 | 14 | many | - | TRBV3-1 | TGTGCCAGCAGCCAAGCCTTAGGGGGGGATACGCAGTATTTT | CASSQALGGDTQYF
TRBJ2-3 | 15 | many | - | TRBV30 | TGTGCCTGGAGTTGGACGAGCGAAGCAACAGATACGCAGTATTTT | CAWSWTSEATDTQYF
TRBJ1-5 | 16 | - | TRBD1 | TRBV28 | TGTGCCAGCACCGCTCATTCGGGACAGGGCGGTCAGCCCCAGCATTTT | CASTAHSGQGGQPQHF